These 26 T cell receptor beta chains originate from one sample sequenced in a study of long-term antiretroviral therapy in people with HIV. A v3.0 immunoSEQ assay was performed at survey level. Clones were read by immunoSEQ multiplex PCR, and TCRdb kept only the in-frame ones, dropping some. This repertoire shows about 30,000 clones, roughly 93% found once; its top ten account for 10%. The source was unsorted PBMCs, collected 6.2 years after starting antiretroviral therapy. Receptors were obtained from a man aged 35-49 years with HIV.

This chain uses TRBV5-5 with TRBJ1-6; TRBD1 aligns across 7 bases. The CDR3 runs to 15 residues. V dropped 4 bases and J dropped 7; count of bases not matched to a gene: 8. Germline V gene sequence: CDR1 SGHKS, CDR2 YYEKEE (reference sequence). The CDR3 nucleotides are TGTGCCAGCAGCGGACCGGGACAGCCGAATTCACCCCTCCACTTT. The encoded protein is CASSGPGQPNSPLHF. Filled out from reference TRBV5-5 and TRBJ1-6, the complete variable domain reads DAGVTQSPTHLIKTRGQQVTLRCSPISGHKSVSWYQQVLGQGPQFIFQYYEKEERGRGNFPDRFSARQFPNYSSELNVNALLLGDSALYLCASSGPGQPNSPLHFGNGTRLTVT.

For the CDR3, the DNA is TGTGCCAGCAGCTTAGCAGTTGGACAGGGAGGGGAGACCCAGTACTTC. Translation: CASSLAVGQGGETQYF. The V and J genes are TRBV7-8 and TRBJ2-5; tentative D call: TRBD1 (8 bases). The CDR3 covers 16 residues. V lost 0 bases, J lost 5 bases, and 16 bases lay in between. Germline-derived CDR1 and CDR2 are SGHVS and FQNEAQ.

V gene TRBV5-4 combines with J gene TRBJ2-5; no firm D call. CDR1 and CDR2 from the germline V gene are SGHNT and YYREEE (reference sequence). The CDR3 is 13 amino acids. Trimming took 4 bases from V and 0 from J, leaving 7 bases between them. The CDR3 nucleotides are TGTGCCAGCAGCGGCCGGGACCAAGAGACCCAGTACTTC. Encoded protein: CASSGRDQETQYF. The whole variable domain, filled in from reference TRBV5-4 and TRBJ2-5, reads ETGVTQSPTHLIKTRGQQVTLRCSSQSGHNTVSWYQQALGQGPQFIFQYYREEENGRGNFPPRFSGLQFPNYSSELNVNALELDDSALYLCASSGRDQETQYFGPGTRLLVL.

The V and J genes are TRBV9 and TRBJ1-2; D remains ambiguous. This CDR3 has 12 amino acids. Looked up from germline, CDR1 is SGDLS and CDR2 is YYNGEE. V was cut by 1 base and J by 3 bases, with 4 bases left in between. CDR3 in amino acids: CASSVLDYGYTF. DNA of the CDR3: TGTGCCAGCAGCGTACTTGACTATGGCTACACCTTC.

J is TRBJ2-6 and V is TRBV4-3; D remains ambiguous. Trimming shortened V by 0 bases and J by 1 base, and 7 bases separated the two germline ends. This CDR3 is built from 16 residues. Germline CDR1 is LGHNA and CDR2 is YSLEER. CDR3 nucleotide sequence: TGCGCCAGCAGCCAAGATCTCAGTTCTGGGGCCAACGTCCTGACTTTC. Residues: CASSQDLSSGANVLTF.

The chain has TRBV27 and TRBJ1-4; 9 positions agree with TRBD1. Germline V gene sequence: CDR1 MNHEY, CDR2 SMNVEV (reference sequence). With 4 bases clipped from V and 5 bases from J, the junction kept 14 bases outside the gene matches. The CDR3 runs to 18 residues. The CDR3, as DNA: TGTGCCAGCAGTTCGCTGACGGGGACAGGGCCCATCAATGAAAAACTGTTTTTT. Translated: CASSSLTGTGPINEKLFF.

The rearrangement uses TRBV4-2 and TRBJ1-5; TRBD1 might be the D (5 bases). V was shortened by 1 base and J by 3 bases, with 19 bases between the two germline ends. Germline V gene lookup returns CDR1 LGHNA and CDR2 YNFKEQ. CDR3 size: 18 residues. Here the CDR3 reads CASSQGFSPDKANQPQHF. Here the CDR3 DNA reads TGTGCCAGCAGCCAAGGTTTCTCTCCGGACAAGGCCAATCAGCCCCAGCATTTT.

The CDR3: CASSYSRQNPETQYF. The CDR3 DNA sequence: TGTGCCAGCAGTTACTCCCGACAGAACCCGGAGACCCAGTACTTC. The V call is TRBV6-6, the J call TRBJ2-5, with a weak D call TRBD1 (5 bases). V shed 0 bases and J shed 5 bases, with 13 bases lying between them. This CDR3 region has 15 residues. CDR1 MNHNY and CDR2 SVGAGI come from the germline V gene (reference sequence).

This chain connects TRBV5-6 to TRBJ2-7, with D perhaps TRBD1 (5 bases). V lost 0 bases to trimming and J lost 0 bases, with 16 bases between them. The CDR3 is made up of 17 amino acids. Germline CDR1 is SGHDT and CDR2 is YYEEEE. The CDR3 DNA is TGTGCCAGCAGCTTGGCGGTTCCGACAGATAGCTCCTACGAGCAGTACTTC. It encodes CASSLAVPTDSSYEQYF. Supplemented by reference TRBV5-6 and TRBJ2-7, the full variable domain reads DAGVTQSPTHLIKTRGQQVTLRCSPKSGHDTVSWYQQALGQGPQFIFQYYEEEERQRGNFPDRFSGHQFPNYSSELNVNALLLGDSALYLCASSLAVPTDSSYEQYFGPGTRLTVT.

This clone has just one count. V usage is TRBV7-9 and J usage is TRBJ2-1, with a tentative D call TRBD2 (5 bases). Germline values: CDR1 SEHNR, CDR2 FQNEAQ (reference sequence). V shed 7 bases and J shed 9 bases, with 7 bases lying between them. The CDR3 loop spans 10 amino acids. The CDR3 region is CASIGSEQFF. In DNA form, the CDR3 reads TGTGCCAGCATTGGGAGTGAGCAGTTCTTC.

The chain links TRBV6-1 to TRBJ1-2; D is ambiguous. This CDR3 has 15 amino acids. Germline-derived CDR1 and CDR2 are MNHNS and SASEGT. V was shortened by 5 bases and J by 4 bases, with 17 bases between the two germline ends. CDR3 in amino acids: CASSPQPQPLYGYTF. The CDR3 DNA sequence: TGTGCCAGCAGTCCACAACCTCAGCCTCTCTATGGCTACACCTTC.

V usage is TRBV6-6 and J usage is TRBJ1-4; TRBD1 is a possible D gene (6 bases). The CDR3 has 16 residues. Trimming shortened V by 2 bases and J by 2 bases, and 12 bases separated the two germline ends. Germline V gene data show CDR1 as MNHNY and CDR2 as SVGAGI (reference sequence). CDR3: CASSYLQGLTNEKLFF. The CDR3 DNA follows: TGTGCCAGCAGTTACCTACAGGGACTTACTAATGAAAAACTGTTTTTT.

The chain employs TRBV29-1 and TRBJ2-1; 8 bases are a match to TRBD2. Germline V gene lookup returns CDR1 SQVTM and CDR2 ANQGSEA. This CDR3 spans 15 amino acids. V shed 3 bases, J shed 4 bases, and the junction held 8 bases outside the gene matches. CDR3 sequence (DNA): TGCAGCGTTGAGAGTGGACGGGAGGGATACAATGAGCAGTTCTTC. Its protein is CSVESGREGYNEQFF.

The gene calls are TRBV2 and TRBJ1-5, with a weak D call TRBD1 (5 bases). V lost 4 bases, J lost 4 bases, and 11 bases lay in between. Germline CDR1 SNHLY, CDR2 FYNNEI. The CDR3 is 14 residues long. The CDR3 DNA sequence: TGTGCCAGCAGTGGGGGTTGGGGGAATCAGCCCCAGCATTTT. Translating it yields CASSGGWGNQPQHF.

The chain is built from TRBV10-1 and TRBJ2-1, with 11 bases fitting TRBD2. Germline-derived CDR1 and CDR2 are WNHNN and SYGVQD (reference sequence). The V gene end was trimmed by 0 bases and the J gene end by 7 bases; junction bases not matched to a gene: 5. The length of the CDR3 is 16 residues. CDR3 protein: CASSESLAGGYNEQFF. DNA for the CDR3: TGCGCCAGCAGTGAGTCCCTAGCGGGAGGATATAATGAGCAGTTCTTC.

The rearrangement uses TRBV29-1 and TRBJ1-2, with 8 bases identical to TRBD1. Germline CDR1 SQVTM, CDR2 ANQGSEA. This CDR3 comprises 13 residues. V trimming: 5 bases; J trimming: 6 bases; junction bases outside the gene matches: 8. This chain's CDR3 is CSVTGGQGDGYTF. The DNA for the CDR3 is TGCAGCGTTACTGGAGGACAGGGCGATGGCTACACCTTC.

The chain joins TRBV27 to TRBJ2-5, with D hard to call. Per germline, CDR1 MNHEY and CDR2 SMNVEV (reference sequence). The V gene lost 0 bases and the J gene lost 2 bases, with 13 bases spanning the gap. The CDR3 sequence is 16 residues long. The CDR3 spells CASSLSSQRPQETQYF. CDR3 DNA: TGTGCCAGCAGTTTATCGTCCCAGAGACCACAAGAGACCCAGTACTTC.

V gene TRBV6-4 combines with J gene TRBJ2-1; TRBD2 matches 16 bases. This CDR3 region has 20 residues. Germline V gives CDR1 MRHNA, CDR2 SNTAGT. V dropped 0 bases and J dropped 2; count of bases not matched to a gene: 7. The CDR3 region is CASSDSSGTSGRVAYNEQFF. The CDR3 DNA reads TGTGCCAGCAGTGACTCGAGTGGGACTAGCGGGAGGGTCGCCTACAATGAGCAGTTCTTC.

This rearrangement joins TRBV19 to TRBJ2-3, with 7 bases fitting TRBD1. Trimming removed 5 bases from V and 6 bases from J; junction bases left unmatched: 8. Germline values: CDR1 LNHDA, CDR2 SQIVND (reference sequence). CDR3 length equals 14 residues. CDR3 region: CASSFTGVDDTQYF. The CDR3 nucleotides read TGTGCCAGTAGTTTTACAGGGGTAGACGATACGCAGTATTTT.

The gene calls are TRBV9 and TRBJ2-2; D is possibly TRBD2 (6 bases). Germline values: CDR1 SGDLS, CDR2 YYNGEE. CDR3 length: 14 residues. Deletions cut 6 bases from V and 0 bases from J, with 9 bases between. Here the CDR3 reads CASTGDSNTGELFF. The CDR3 nucleotides read TGTGCCAGCACGGGGGACTCGAACACCGGGGAGCTGTTTTTT.

V usage is TRBV6-5 and J usage is TRBJ1-1, with D perhaps TRBD1 (5 bases). V was shortened by 6 bases and J by 0 bases, with 11 bases between the two germline ends. From germline, CDR1 is MNHEY and CDR2 SVGAGI. The CDR3 runs to 14 residues. The CDR3 region is CASSRDRLNTEAFF. The CDR3, as DNA: TGTGCCAGCAGCAGGGACCGATTGAACACTGAAGCTTTCTTT.

This clone has only a few counts. The chain couples TRBV11-2 to TRBJ1-6; 7 nucleotides line up with TRBD1. This CDR3 region has 14 residues. Germline CDR1 reads SGHAT; CDR2 reads FQNNGV. The trim removed 1 base at V and 7 bases at J, leaving 1 base unmatched. CDR3 nucleotide sequence: TGTGCCAGCAGCTTAGCACAGGGGAATTCACCCCTCCACTTT. Amino acids: CASSLAQGNSPLHF.

The CDR3 DNA sequence: TGTGCCAGCAGCTCCGGGACAGGGGGGGAGACCCAGTACTTC. Amino acid sequence: CASSSGTGGETQYF. The chain links TRBV7-8 to TRBJ2-5; 11 nucleotides line up with TRBD1. Germline CDR1 SGHVS, CDR2 FQNEAQ. This CDR3 is 14 amino acids long. The ends lost 4 bases at V and 5 bases at J; junction bases unmatched: 3.

J is TRBJ2-2 and V is TRBV9; 7 bases are shared with TRBD1. The CDR3 totals 14 residues. The ends lost 3 bases at V and 8 bases at J; junction bases unmatched: 7. From germline, CDR1 is SGDLS and CDR2 YYNGEE. The CDR3 here is CASSADNRGGELFF. The CDR3 DNA reads TGTGCCAGCAGCGCAGACAACAGGGGAGGGGAGCTGTTTTTT.

This chain joins TRBV5-1 and TRBJ1-1, with 8 bases that match TRBD1. From germline, CDR1 is SGHRS and CDR2 YFSETQ. This CDR3 contains 12 residues. The ends lost 3 bases at V and 6 bases at J; junction bases unmatched: 1. The CDR3 DNA reads as TGCGCCAGCAGCTCAGGGGGCGCTGAAGCTTTCTTT. Translating gives CASSSGGAEAFF.

The rearrangement links TRBV15 to TRBJ1-1; possible D gene TRBD1, 6 bases. The CDR3 runs 13 residues. With 6 bases removed from V and 1 base from J, the gap between germline ends came to 9 bases. Germline lookup yields CDR1 LNHNV and CDR2 YYDKDF (reference sequence). The CDR3 reads CATSKDRNTEAFF. The CDR3 DNA reads TGTGCCACCAGTAAGGACAGGAACACTGAAGCTTTCTTT.